This T cell receptor beta chain was sequenced during a study of blood T cell repertoires in COVID-19. As for the study in general: There were acute and convalescent COVID-19 samples, and they came from the United States, Italy and Spain. Sources were T cells, B-cell-depleted T cells, or PBMCs; the material itself was cDNA or gDNA.

The ends were cut back, 1 base at V and 7 bases at J, with 17 bases in the middle. CDR1 is MDHEN and CDR2 is SYDVKM in the germline V gene. This CDR3 comprises 17 residues. Per the original data handling: From reference gene primer amplification, estimates of nucleated cell counts were derived. The data were produced by immunoSEQ multiplex PCR, yet TCRdb's version contains in-frame clones alone and is incomplete. That table furnishes V, J and clone size, whereas the DNA furnished D and trimming. Here the sample spans around 80,000 clones, about 85% being singletons. Sample: peripheral blood. The V gene is TRBV28, the J gene TRBJ1-6; D might be TRBD1 (6 bases). The TCR sequence derives from a human donor in a cohort sampled during active COVID-19. The CDR3 bases are TGTGCCAGCAGTTTATTATCCGGACAGTCCATGAATTCACCCCTCCACTTT. Amino acids: CASSLLSGQSMNSPLHF. Full variable domain (rest looked up from reference TRBV28 and TRBJ1-6): DVKVTQSSRYLVKRTGEKVFLECVQDMDHENMFWYRQDPGLGLRLIYFSYDVKMKEKGDIPEGYSVSREKKERFSLILESASTNQTSMYLCASSLLSGQSMNSPLHFGNGTRLTVT.